This T cell receptor beta chain was found in a study of cytomegalovirus exposure and HLA in healthy donors. Whole-study findings and limits: Earlier findings revealed that most TCR beta V segments proved productive either about 87% or about 30% of the time. In a later analysis, across HLA loci, associated TCR counts were highest for DRB1, lowest for HLA-C.

With regard to this clone: Its cognate antigen is unknown. Other DNA sequences of this sample code for an identical CDR3.

PCR primers comprised 60 Vbeta and 13 Jbeta primers. The assay was immunoSEQ multiplex PCR, and TCRdb's table has in-frame clones only and misses some. The data show 150,000 to 200,000 clones, 77% seen once. Participants comprised healthy donors of bone marrow. The CDR3 is 11 residues long. V was shortened by 4 bases and J by 4 bases, with 5 bases between the two germline ends. Germline V gene data show CDR1 as MGHDK and CDR2 as SYGVNS. The rearrangement uses TRBV25-1 and TRBJ2-7; D is possibly TRBD2 (5 bases). Sequencing was performed on PBMCs. The receptor comes from a woman aged 25 to 39 in good health and CMV-seronegative. The CDR3 loop is CASSGGYEQYF. The DNA of the CDR3 is TGTGCCAGCAGTGGAGGGTACGAGCAGTACTTC.